The 15 T cell receptor beta chains below all came from one sample that was sequenced in a study of T cells in Graves' hyperthyroidism and ophthalmopathy. RNA transcripts gave rise to amplified TCR beta CDR3 regions. HTBI primers were employed in a first-round RT-PCR of the TCR CDR3. Via MiXCR, TCRdb re-called the multiplex PCR reads, giving one row per CDR3 protein. The data hold approximately 600,000 distinct CDR3 sequences, with under 25% observed a single time. The sequencing sample was made of blood. The receptors were sampled from a young man with Graves' ophthalmopathy.

This clonotype showed up many times. This rearrangement joins TRBV18 to TRBJ2-1, with D perhaps TRBD2 (6 bases). The CDR3 runs to 15 residues. The germline gives CDR1 KGHSH, CDR2 LQKENI. The germline V and J ends were trimmed by 4 bases and 7 bases, with 17 bases remaining between them. The CDR3 coding sequence is TGTGCCAGCTCACAATTAGCGGAAGGCGTGAATGAGCAGTTCTTC. This encodes CASSQLAEGVNEQFF.

The V and J genes are TRBV9 and TRBJ2-7, with 7 bases matching TRBD1. The CDR3 has 15 amino acids. V lost 3 bases, J lost 1 base, and 7 bases stayed unmatched. Germline lookup yields CDR1 SGDLS and CDR2 YYNGEE. CDR3 coding DNA: TGTGCCAGCAGCGCCAGGACAGGCGAGTCCTACGAGCAGTACTTC. This translates into CASSARTGESYEQYF.

This clonotype was counted at least ten times. V gene TRBV28 combines with J gene TRBJ2-1; 8 bases match TRBD2. The CDR3 is 16 residues long. The germline CDR1 and CDR2 sequences are MDHEN and SYDVKM. With V trimmed by 8 bases and J by 5 bases, 14 bases remained unmatched. The DNA of the CDR3 is TGTGCCAGCGAACAAACTCGACTAGCGTCTCACAATGAGCAGTTCTTC. It yields the protein CASEQTRLASHNEQFF.

In this sample, this clonotype turned up a few times. The chain employs TRBV10-3 and TRBJ1-1; no clear D. Germline V gene data show CDR1 as ENHRY and CDR2 as SYGVKD. The CDR3 totals 14 residues. With 2 bases removed from V and 1 base from J, the gap between germline ends came to 8 bases. CDR3 region: CAISEIGGNTEAFF. CDR3 sequence (DNA): TGTGCCATCAGTGAGATCGGAGGGAACACTGAAGCTTTCTTT.

On this clonotype itself: The junction shows a germline mismatch at one end, possibly a read error. The CDR3 DNA follows: TGCAGTGCTAGAGATACCGGGACCGGGGAGCTGCTTTTT. It specifies CSARDTGTGELLF. The chain links TRBV20-1 to TRBJ2-2; tentatively, D is TRBD1 or TRBD2 (5 bases each). Germline assignment: CDR1 DFQATT and CDR2 SNEGSKA (reference sequence). The CDR3 extends over 13 amino acids.

The rearrangement links TRBV6-1 to TRBJ1-5, with D unclear. Trimming pared 6 bases from V and 2 bases from J, leaving 11 bases between. Germline V gene lookup returns CDR1 MNHNS and CDR2 SASEGT. The length of the CDR3 is 14 residues. The CDR3 here is CASRPERGNQPQHF. In nucleotides, the CDR3 is TGTGCCAGCAGGCCCGAAAGGGGCAATCAGCCCCAGCATTTT.

This chain links TRBV6-5 with TRBJ2-7, with D possibly being TRBD1 or TRBD2 (5 bases each). With 2 bases removed from V and 2 bases from J, the gap between germline ends came to 13 bases. This CDR3 region has 15 residues. The V gene's germline CDR1 is MNHEY and CDR2 SVGAGI. CDR3 coding DNA: TGTGCCAGCAGTTACGCACAGGACGGGACCTACGAGCAGTACTTC. This sequence encodes CASSYAQDGTYEQYF.

This clonotype came up a few times. The rearrangement uses TRBV10-2 and TRBJ1-1, with unresolved D. V lost 4 bases, J lost 8 bases, and 17 bases lay in between. CDR3 size: 14 residues. Per the germline V gene, CDR1 is WSHSY and CDR2 is SAAADI. The CDR3 is CASSGSILSGEAFF. CDR3 nucleotides: TGCGCCAGCAGTGGGTCAATTCTAAGTGGGGAAGCTTTCTTT.

This chain links TRBV4-1 with TRBJ1-1, with unresolved D. V was shortened by 2 bases and J by 0 bases, with 7 bases between the two germline ends. The CDR3 loop spans 14 amino acids. Germline V gives CDR1 MGHRA, CDR2 YSYEKL. Here the CDR3 reads CASSQPAMNTEAFF. CDR3 sequence (DNA): TGCGCCAGCAGCCAACCCGCGATGAACACTGAAGCTTTCTTT.

This clonotype was observed many times. CDR3 in amino acids: CASSPQDGPYEQYF. CDR3 DNA: TGTGCCAGCAGCCCTCAGGACGGACCCTACGAGCAGTACTTC. The V and J genes are TRBV11-2 and TRBJ2-7; D not certain. Germline CDR1 is SGHAT and CDR2 is FQNNGV. The CDR3 totals 14 residues. V dropped 5 bases and J dropped 2 bases, with 13 bases sitting between them.

This clonotype was found many times. The genes are TRBV27 and TRBJ2-7; tentatively, D is TRBD1 (5 bases). The CDR3 has 14 residues. CDR1 and CDR2 from the germline V gene are MNHEY and SMNVEV (reference sequence). Trimming pared 2 bases from V and 5 bases from J, leaving 13 bases between. The CDR3 coding sequence is TGTGCCAGCAGTTTAGACAGATTCCTTGACGAGCAGTACTTC. Its protein is CASSLDRFLDEQYF.

This clonotype has at least ten counts. V is TRBV30 and J is TRBJ2-7; perhaps D is TRBD1 or TRBD2 (7 bases each). Trimming removed 3 bases from V and 7 bases from J, with 22 bases in between. Germline CDR1 reads GTSNPN; CDR2 reads SVGIG (reference sequence). This CDR3 comprises 15 residues. CDR3 coding DNA: TGTGCCTGGAGCATTCGGACAGGAGGGAGGGAAGAGCAGTACTTC. Its translation: CAWSIRTGGREEQYF.

The rearrangement links TRBV28 to TRBJ2-3, with TRBD1 matching over 9 bases. Germline lookup yields CDR1 MDHEN and CDR2 SYDVKM. V shed 4 bases, J shed 3 bases, and the junction held 5 bases outside the gene matches. The CDR3 has 15 amino acids. The CDR3 spells CASSSGQGLTDTQYF. The CDR3 nucleotides are TGTGCCAGCAGTTCAGGACAGGGGTTAACAGATACGCAGTATTTT.

At least ten counts were recorded for this clonotype. The chain uses TRBV24-1 and TRBJ2-7; 9 positions agree with TRBD1. V shed 4 bases and J 6 bases; nucleotides not matched to a gene: 6. CDR1 and CDR2 from the germline V gene are KGHDR and SFDVKD. The length of the CDR3 is 14 residues. Here the CDR3 reads CATSDPGQGGEQYF. CDR3 DNA: TGTGCCACCAGTGACCCGGGACAGGGTGGCGAGCAGTACTTC.

In this sample, this clonotype turned up a few times. This chain connects TRBV2 to TRBJ1-4; weak D call: TRBD1 (6 bases). CDR1 and CDR2 from the germline V gene are SNHLY and FYNNEI. Between the trimmed V and J ends, which lost 4 bases and 2 bases, there was a span of 11 bases. The CDR3 spans 15 residues. CDR3 bases: TGTGCCAGCAGTGCAGGGGCTGCGACTAATGAAAAACTGTTTTTT. This translates into CASSAGAATNEKLFF.